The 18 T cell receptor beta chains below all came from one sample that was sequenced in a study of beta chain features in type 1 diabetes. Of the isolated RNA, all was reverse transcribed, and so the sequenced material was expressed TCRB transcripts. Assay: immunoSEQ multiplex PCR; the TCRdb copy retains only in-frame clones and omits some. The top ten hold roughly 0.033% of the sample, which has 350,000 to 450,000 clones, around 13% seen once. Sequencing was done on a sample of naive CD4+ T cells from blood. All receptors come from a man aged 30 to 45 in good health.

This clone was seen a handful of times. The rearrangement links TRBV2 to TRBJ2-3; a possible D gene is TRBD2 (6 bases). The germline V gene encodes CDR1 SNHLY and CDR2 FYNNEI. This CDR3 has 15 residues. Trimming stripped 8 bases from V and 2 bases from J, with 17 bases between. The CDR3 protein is CASRTSRAFTDTQYF. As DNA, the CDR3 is TGTGCCAGCCGCACTAGCAGGGCGTTCACAGATACGCAGTATTTT.

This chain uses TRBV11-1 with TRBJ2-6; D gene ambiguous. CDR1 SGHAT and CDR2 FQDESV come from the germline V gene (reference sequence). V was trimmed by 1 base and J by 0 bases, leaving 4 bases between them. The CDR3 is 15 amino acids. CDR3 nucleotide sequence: TGTGCCAGCAGCTTAGATATCTCTGGGGCCAACGTCCTGACTTTC. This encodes CASSLDISGANVLTF.

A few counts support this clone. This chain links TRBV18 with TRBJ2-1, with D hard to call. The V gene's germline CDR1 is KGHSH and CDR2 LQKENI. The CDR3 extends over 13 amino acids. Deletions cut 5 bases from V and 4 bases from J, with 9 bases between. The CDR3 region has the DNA TGTGCCAGCTCAGTGATGGAGTACAATGAGCAGTTCTTC. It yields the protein CASSVMEYNEQFF.

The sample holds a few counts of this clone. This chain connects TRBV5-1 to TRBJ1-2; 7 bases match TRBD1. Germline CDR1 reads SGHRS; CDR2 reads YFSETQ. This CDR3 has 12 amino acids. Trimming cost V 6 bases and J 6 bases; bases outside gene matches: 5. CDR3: CASTAGGHGYTF. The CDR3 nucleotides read TGCGCCAGCACGGCAGGGGGACATGGCTACACCTTC.

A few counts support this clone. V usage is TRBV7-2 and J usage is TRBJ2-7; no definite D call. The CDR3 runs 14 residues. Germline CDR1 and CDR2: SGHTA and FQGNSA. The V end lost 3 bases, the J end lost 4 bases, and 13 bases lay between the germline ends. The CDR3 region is CASSLFTPSYEQYF. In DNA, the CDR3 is TGTGCCAGCAGCTTGTTTACTCCGTCTTACGAGCAGTACTTC.

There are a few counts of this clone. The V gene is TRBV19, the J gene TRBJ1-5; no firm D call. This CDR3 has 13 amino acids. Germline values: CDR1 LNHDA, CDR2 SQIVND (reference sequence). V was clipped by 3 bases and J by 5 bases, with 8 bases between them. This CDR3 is CASSIGVHQPQHF. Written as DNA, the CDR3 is TGTGCCAGTAGTATTGGGGTGCATCAGCCCCAGCATTTT.

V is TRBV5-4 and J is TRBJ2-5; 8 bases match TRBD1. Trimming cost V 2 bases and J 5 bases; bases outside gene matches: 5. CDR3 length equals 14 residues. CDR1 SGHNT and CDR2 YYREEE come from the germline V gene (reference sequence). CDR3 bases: TGTGCCAGCAGCTTACAGGGGGTGATGGAGACCCAGTACTTC. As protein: CASSLQGVMETQYF.

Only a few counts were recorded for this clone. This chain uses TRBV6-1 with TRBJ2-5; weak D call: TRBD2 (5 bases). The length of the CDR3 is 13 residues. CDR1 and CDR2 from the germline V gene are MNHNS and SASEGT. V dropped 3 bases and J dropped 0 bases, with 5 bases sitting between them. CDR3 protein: CASSERDQETQYF. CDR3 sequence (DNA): TGTGCCAGCAGTGAGCGGGACCAAGAGACCCAGTACTTC.

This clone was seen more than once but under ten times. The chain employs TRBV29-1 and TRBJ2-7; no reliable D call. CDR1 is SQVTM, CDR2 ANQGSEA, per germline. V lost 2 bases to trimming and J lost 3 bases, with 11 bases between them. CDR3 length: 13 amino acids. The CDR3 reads CSVEIGRGYEQYV. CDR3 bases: TGCAGCGTTGAAATAGGTAGAGGCTACGAGCAGTACGTC.

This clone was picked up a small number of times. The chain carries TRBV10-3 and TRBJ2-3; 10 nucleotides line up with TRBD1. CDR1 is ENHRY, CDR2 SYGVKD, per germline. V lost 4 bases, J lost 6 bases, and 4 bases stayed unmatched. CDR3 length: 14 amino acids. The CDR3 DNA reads TGTGCCATCAGTGGGACAGGGGGAAGGGATACGCAGTATTTT. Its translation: CAISGTGGRDTQYF.

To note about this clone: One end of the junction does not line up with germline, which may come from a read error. The chain's CDR3 is CAWRAAGQGKQPQHF. CDR3 bases: TGTGCCTGGAGAGCGGCGGGACAGGGCAAACAGCCCCAGCATTTT. V is TRBV30 and J is TRBJ1-5; 9 bases are shared with TRBD1. CDR1 and CDR2 from the germline V gene are GTSNPN and SVGIG (reference sequence). The CDR3 sequence is 15 residues long.

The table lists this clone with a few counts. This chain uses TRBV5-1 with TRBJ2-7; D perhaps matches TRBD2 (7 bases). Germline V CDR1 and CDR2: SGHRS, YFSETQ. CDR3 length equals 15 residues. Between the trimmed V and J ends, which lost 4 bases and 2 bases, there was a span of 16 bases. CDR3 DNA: TGCGCCAGCAGCGCCCGCGGGGGCCGGACCTACGAGCAGTACTTC. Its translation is CASSARGGRTYEQYF.

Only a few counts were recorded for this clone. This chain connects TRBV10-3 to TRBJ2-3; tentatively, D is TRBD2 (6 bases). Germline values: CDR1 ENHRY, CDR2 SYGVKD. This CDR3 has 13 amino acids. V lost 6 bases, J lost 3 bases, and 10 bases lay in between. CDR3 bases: TGTGCCATCAGCCCGGGGGTGACAGATACGCAGTATTTT. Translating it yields CAISPGVTDTQYF.

The CDR3 here is CASSPRASGGKGDTQYF. In nucleotides, the CDR3 is TGCGCCAGCAGCCCCCGAGCGAGCGGGGGGAAGGGAGATACGCAGTATTTT. The V call is TRBV5-1, the J call TRBJ2-3; TRBD2 matches 9 bases. Trimming at V came to 4 bases and at J to 5 bases, leaving 14 bases not matched to a gene. Germline-derived CDR1 and CDR2 are SGHRS and YFSETQ. CDR3 length: 17 residues.

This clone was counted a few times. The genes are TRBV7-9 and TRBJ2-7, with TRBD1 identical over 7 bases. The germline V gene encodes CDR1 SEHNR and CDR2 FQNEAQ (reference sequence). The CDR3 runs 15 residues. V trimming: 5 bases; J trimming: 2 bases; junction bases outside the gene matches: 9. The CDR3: CASSRWTGTTYEQYF. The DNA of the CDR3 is TGTGCCAGCAGCAGATGGACAGGTACTACCTACGAGCAGTACTTC.

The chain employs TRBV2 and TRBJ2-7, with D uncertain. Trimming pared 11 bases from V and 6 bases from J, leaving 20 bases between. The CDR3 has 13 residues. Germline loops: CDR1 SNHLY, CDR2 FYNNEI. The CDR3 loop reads CAAIKGGFSEQYF. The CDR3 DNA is TGTGCCGCTATCAAAGGCGGATTTAGCGAGCAGTACTTC.

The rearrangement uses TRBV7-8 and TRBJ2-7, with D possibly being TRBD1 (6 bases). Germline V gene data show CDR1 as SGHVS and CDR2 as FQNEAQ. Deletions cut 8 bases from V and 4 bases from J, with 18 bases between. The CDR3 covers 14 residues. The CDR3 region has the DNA TGTGCCAGCGGCACAGGGACCAACACTTACGAGCAGTACTTC. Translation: CASGTGTNTYEQYF.

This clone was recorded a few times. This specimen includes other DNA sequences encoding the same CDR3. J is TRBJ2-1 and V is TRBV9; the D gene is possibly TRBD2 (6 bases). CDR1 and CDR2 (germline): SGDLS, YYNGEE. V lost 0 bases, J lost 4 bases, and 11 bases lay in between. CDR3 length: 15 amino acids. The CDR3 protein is CASSVGAGLYNEQFF. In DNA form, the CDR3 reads TGTGCCAGCAGCGTAGGTGCGGGACTGTACAATGAGCAGTTCTTC.